The 18 T cell receptor beta chains reported below all come from one sample, sequenced in a study of cytomegalovirus exposure and HLA in healthy donors (dated by TCRdb to about 2017). Library prep was done by the immunoSEQ multiplex PCR assay. The multiplex PCR relied on a mix of 60 forward primers for TCR Vbeta segments and 13 reverse primers for TCR Jbeta segments. Imported from immuneACCESS, the table was reduced by TCRdb to in-frame sequences with V and J called. These copies leave out some clones; in studies compared against another copy, an unresolved V gene accounts for under half, and the cause of the remainder is not known. This sample comprises around 150,000 clones, about 72% of them detected only once. The top ten clones comprise 3.5% to 4.5% of the sample. Sequencing was done on a sample of PBMCs. These receptors were taken from a young man in good health and CMV-seropositive.

V is TRBV7-9 and J is TRBJ2-5; TRBD1 matches at 8 bases. With 5 bases clipped from V and 1 base from J, the junction kept 3 bases outside the gene matches. CDR1 is SEHNR and CDR2 is FQNEAQ in the germline V gene (reference sequence). This CDR3 has 14 residues. The CDR3, as DNA: TGTGCCAGCAGCCTGACAGGGGTCCAAGAGACCCAGTACTTC. Translated, it gives CASSLTGVQETQYF.

The chain uses TRBV7-9 and TRBJ1-2; a possible D gene is TRBD1 (5 bases). Looked up from germline, CDR1 is SEHNR and CDR2 is FQNEAQ (reference sequence). The CDR3 length is 15 residues. The V and J ends lost 2 bases and 5 bases respectively, with 15 bases between them. The CDR3 protein is CASSLIGQGNYGYTF. Written as DNA, the CDR3 is TGTGCCAGCAGCTTAATTGGGCAGGGTAATTATGGCTACACCTTC.

This chain uses TRBV6-1 with TRBJ1-2, with 9 bases aligning to TRBD1. With 8 bases clipped from V and 3 bases from J, the junction kept 10 bases outside the gene matches. Germline V gene lookup returns CDR1 MNHNS and CDR2 SASEGT. The CDR3 is 15 amino acids. The CDR3 DNA is TGTGCCAGCGGAACAGGGGGCGCGTCTGACTATGGCTACACCTTC. Translation: CASGTGGASDYGYTF.

This chain uses TRBV4-1 with TRBJ2-2; 10 bases line up with TRBD1. CDR3 length: 17 residues. Germline CDR1 reads MGHRA; CDR2 reads YSYEKL. With V trimmed by 3 bases and J by 2 bases, 6 bases remained unmatched. CDR3 protein: CASSQGGTGANTGELFF. DNA of the CDR3: TGCGCCAGCAGCCAGGGGGGGACAGGGGCAAACACCGGGGAGCTGTTTTTT.

The chain links TRBV2 to TRBJ2-4, with 10 bases identical to TRBD2. Germline CDR1 and CDR2: SNHLY and FYNNEI. There are 19 residues in the CDR3. Germline trimming cut 4 bases from V and 2 bases from J; bases unmatched to any gene: 14. CDR3 loop: CASSGSGGARKGSKNIQYF. For the CDR3, the DNA is TGTGCCAGCAGTGGGAGCGGGGGGGCCAGGAAGGGATCCAAAAACATTCAGTACTTC.

J is TRBJ2-7 and V is TRBV6-5; tentatively, D is TRBD2 (6 bases). The CDR3 has 14 residues. Trimming cost V 2 bases and J 1 base, with 9 bases left between them. CDR1 and CDR2 (germline): MNHEY, SVGAGI. The CDR3 region is CASSYREASYEQYF. As DNA, the CDR3 is TGTGCCAGCAGTTACAGGGAGGCTTCCTACGAGCAGTACTTC.

The rearrangement joins TRBV27 to TRBJ2-3, with 15 bases that match TRBD2. The CDR3 has 19 amino acids. The V gene end was trimmed by 1 base and the J gene end by 4 bases; junction bases not matched to a gene: 9. Germline CDR1 MNHEY, CDR2 SMNVEV (reference sequence). DNA for the CDR3: TGTGCCAGCAGTTTATTTCTACGGACTAGCGGGGGGGAGGCAGATACGCAGTATTTT. Protein: CASSLFLRTSGGEADTQYF.

This chain links TRBV30 with TRBJ1-4, with 9 bases aligning to TRBD1. V gave up 4 bases and J gave up 8 bases; unmatched junction bases: 8. The CDR3 length is 14 residues. In germline, CDR1 is GTSNPN, CDR2 SVGIG (reference sequence). The CDR3: CAWNSGQGREKLFF. CDR3 DNA: TGTGCCTGGAACTCGGGACAGGGTCGGGAAAAACTGTTTTTT.

The V gene is TRBV2, the J gene TRBJ2-4, with TRBD2 identical over 11 bases. V lost 5 bases to trimming and J lost 8 bases; unmatched junction nucleotides: 5. The CDR3 runs 14 residues. From germline, CDR1 is SNHLY and CDR2 FYNNEI. The CDR3 nucleotides are TGTGCCAGCAGTCTAGCGGGGGGCGCGGACATTCAGTACTTC. The encoded protein is CASSLAGGADIQYF.

This clone appeared once. The chain uses TRBV10-1 and TRBJ2-7, with D possibly matching TRBD2 (5 bases). Germline V gives CDR1 WNHNN, CDR2 SYGVQD (reference sequence). The CDR3 consists of 11 residues. Between the trimmed V and J ends, which lost 10 bases and 3 bases, there was a span of 10 bases. DNA for the CDR3: TGCGCCACCGCCGAGGGCTACGAGCAGTACTTC. Its translation: CATAEGYEQYF.

Note on this clone: One junction end disagrees with the germline gene, perhaps due to a read error. Other DNA sequences in the same sample also yield this CDR3. This chain links TRBV7-3 with TRBJ1-1, with D possibly matching TRBD1 (6 bases). This CDR3 is 13 amino acids long. The V gene's germline CDR1 is SGHTA and CDR2 FQGTGA. The CDR3 DNA reads TGTGCCAGCAGCCTAGAAGGGGACACCGAAGCTTTCTTT. Translated, it gives CASSLEGDTEAFF. Filled out from reference TRBV7-3 and TRBJ1-1, the complete variable domain reads GAGVSQTPSNKVTEKGKYVELRCDPISGHTALYWYRQSLGQGPEFLIYFQGTGAADDSGLPNDRFFAVRPEGSVSTLKIQRTERGDSAVYLCASSLEGDTEAFFGQGTRLTVV.

The rearrangement joins TRBV2 to TRBJ2-5; D gene unclear. CDR3 length: 12 residues. Germline V CDR1 and CDR2: SNHLY, FYNNEI. V was cut by 6 bases and J by 0 bases, with 5 bases left in between. CDR3 nucleotide sequence: TGTGCCAGCAGGGCAAACCAAGAGACCCAGTACTTC. It encodes CASRANQETQYF.

The chain employs TRBV10-3 and TRBJ2-3; D is unresolved. The V gene lost 7 bases and the J gene lost 0 bases, with 14 bases spanning the gap. In germline, CDR1 is ENHRY, CDR2 SYGVKD. The CDR3 length is 15 residues. CDR3 nucleotide sequence: TGTGCCATCACGGCGGCTCCTGGAAGCACAGATACGCAGTATTTT. This codes for CAITAAPGSTDTQYF.

This sequence joins TRBV28 and TRBJ1-2; possibly TRBD1 for D (5 bases). V was shortened by 8 bases and J by 3 bases, with 19 bases between the two germline ends. Germline lookup yields CDR1 MDHEN and CDR2 SYDVKM. This CDR3 region has 15 residues. The chain's CDR3 is CASCTPAGGDYGYTF. CDR3 DNA: TGTGCCAGCTGCACTCCGGCGGGGGGGGACTATGGCTACACCTTC.

CDR3: CSVESSLTGERDYEQYF. The CDR3 DNA follows: TGCAGCGTTGAATCCTCCTTGACAGGGGAGAGAGACTACGAGCAGTACTTC. The gene calls are TRBV29-1 and TRBJ2-5; 8 nucleotides match TRBD1. The J call is uncertain, as TRBJ2-7 better fits the DNA end. Germline loops: CDR1 SQVTM, CDR2 ANQGSEA. The CDR3 covers 17 residues.

The J gene is TRBJ2-2, the V gene TRBV27; a weak D match, TRBD2 (6 bases). The CDR3 sequence is 16 residues long. The germline V gene has CDR1 MNHEY and CDR2 SMNVEV (reference sequence). Deletions cut 5 bases from V and 4 bases from J, with 17 bases between. The chain's CDR3 is CASSTQSEGLTGELFF. CDR3 coding DNA: TGTGCCAGCAGTACGCAATCGGAGGGGCTCACCGGGGAGCTGTTTTTT.

The rearrangement links TRBV4-1 to TRBJ2-1, with 11 bases that match TRBD2. The CDR3 covers 18 residues. Germline V gene lookup returns CDR1 MGHRA and CDR2 YSYEKL. J lost 5 bases, V lost 1 base, and 10 bases had no gene match. CDR3 sequence (DNA): TGCGCCAGCAGCCAAGTGGCTAGCGGGGGGTTTGGGAACAATGAGCAGTTCTTC. Translation gives CASSQVASGGFGNNEQFF.

This clone was counted between two and nine times. V is TRBV7-9 and J is TRBJ1-4, with 7 nucleotides matching TRBD1. CDR3 length equals 13 residues. CDR1 and CDR2 (germline): SEHNR, FQNEAQ (reference sequence). Losses at the gene ends were 4 bases for V and 8 bases for J; bases not matched to a gene: 4. CDR3 residues: CASSSEQGEKLFF. For the CDR3, the DNA is TGTGCCAGCAGCTCCGAACAGGGGGAAAAACTGTTTTTT.